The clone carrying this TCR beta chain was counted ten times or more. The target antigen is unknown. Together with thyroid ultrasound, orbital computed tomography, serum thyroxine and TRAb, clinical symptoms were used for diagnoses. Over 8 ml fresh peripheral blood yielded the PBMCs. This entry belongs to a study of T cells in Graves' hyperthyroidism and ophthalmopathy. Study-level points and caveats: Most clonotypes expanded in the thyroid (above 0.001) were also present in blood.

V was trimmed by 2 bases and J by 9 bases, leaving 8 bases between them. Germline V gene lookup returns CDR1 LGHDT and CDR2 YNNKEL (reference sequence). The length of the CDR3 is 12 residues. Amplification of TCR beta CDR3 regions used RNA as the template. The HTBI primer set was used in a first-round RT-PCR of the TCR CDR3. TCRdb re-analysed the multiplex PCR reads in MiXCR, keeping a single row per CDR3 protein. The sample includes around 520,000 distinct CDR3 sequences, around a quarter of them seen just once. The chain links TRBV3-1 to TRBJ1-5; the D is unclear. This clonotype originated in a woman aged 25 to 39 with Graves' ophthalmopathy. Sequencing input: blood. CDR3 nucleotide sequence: TGTGCCAGCAGCCAAAAGATTGGGCCCCAGCATTTT. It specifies CASSQKIGPQHF.